These 8 T cell receptor beta chains came from one sample sequenced in a study of blood T cell repertoires in COVID-19. The data were produced by immunoSEQ multiplex PCR, yet TCRdb's version contains in-frame clones alone and is incomplete. The sample lists hundreds of thousands of clones, roughly 87% occurring once. The sequencing input was PBMCs or T cells enriched from blood (not recorded which). The receptors stem from a woman under 40 who had recovered from COVID-19.

The V gene is TRBV27, the J gene TRBJ1-2; the D is unclear. The CDR3 totals 13 residues. Germline CDR1 is MNHEY and CDR2 is SMNVEV (reference sequence). Trimming took 2 bases from V and 2 from J, leaving 6 bases between them. CDR3 nucleotides: TGTGCCAGCAGTTTAAGACAAAACTATGGCTACACCTTC. The encoded protein is CASSLRQNYGYTF.

The chain uses TRBV4-1 and TRBJ1-3, with unresolved D. The CDR3 has 15 amino acids. Germline loops: CDR1 MGHRA, CDR2 YSYEKL. The V end was cut by 0 bases, the J end by 0 bases, with 6 bases between. The CDR3 DNA reads as TGCGCCAGCAGCCAAGAAAGCCCCTCTGGAAACACCATATATTTT. It specifies CASSQESPSGNTIYF.

This rearrangement joins TRBV5-1 to TRBJ2-5; 9 bases align to TRBD2. The CDR3 is 16 amino acids. The V and J ends lost 4 bases and 5 bases, in that order; junction bases with no gene match: 12. Germline values: CDR1 SGHRS, CDR2 YFSETQ. This CDR3 is CASSPPTSGRGETQYF. The CDR3 nucleotides are TGCGCCAGCAGCCCTCCGACTAGCGGAAGGGGGGAGACCCAGTACTTC.

V is TRBV7-9 and J is TRBJ2-1, with 9 nucleotides matching TRBD1. V lost 3 bases and J lost 5; bases outside the gene matches: 5. This CDR3 comprises 15 residues. Germline V lookup: CDR1 SEHNR, CDR2 FQNEAQ (reference sequence). For the CDR3, the DNA is TGTGCCAGCAGCTTGTGGGACAGGGTCCACAATGAGCAGTTCTTC. It codes for CASSLWDRVHNEQFF.

V gene TRBV30 combines with J gene TRBJ1-1; D is perhaps TRBD1 (5 bases). The germline V gene encodes CDR1 GTSNPN and CDR2 SVGIG (reference sequence). This CDR3 comprises 11 residues. Trimming took 2 bases from V and 11 from J, leaving 12 bases between them. The CDR3 loop is CAWSRQPNAFF. DNA of the CDR3: TGTGCCTGGAGTAGACAGCCTAACGCTTTCTTT.

The rearrangement uses TRBV5-6 and TRBJ1-1, with D uncertain. The germline CDR1 and CDR2 sequences are SGHDT and YYEEEE. V lost 5 bases, J lost 6 bases, and 11 bases lay in between. This CDR3 spans 12 amino acids. For the CDR3, the DNA is TGTGCCAGCAGTCATACTAACGCTGAAGCTTTCTTT. Translated: CASSHTNAEAFF. Based on the CDR3 plus reference TRBV5-6 and TRBJ1-1, the full variable domain is DAGVTQSPTHLIKTRGQQVTLRCSPKSGHDTVSWYQQALGQGPQFIFQYYEEEERQRGNFPDRFSGHQFPNYSSELNVNALLLGDSALYLCASSHTNAEAFFGQGTRLTVV.

The chain is built from TRBV19 and TRBJ1-5; maybe TRBD1 (6 bases). Germline CDR1 LNHDA, CDR2 SQIVND (reference sequence). This CDR3 comprises 14 residues. The V end was cut by 8 bases, the J end by 6 bases, with 17 bases between. The CDR3 region is CASVAGGRFQPQHF. Here the CDR3 DNA reads TGTGCCAGTGTGGCCGGGGGGCGTTTTCAGCCCCAGCATTTT.

CDR3 DNA: TGTGCCAGCAGTTTAGAGGACAGGGGTTGGGGATATGGCTACACCTTC. Translating it yields CASSLEDRGWGYGYTF. This sequence joins TRBV6-5 and TRBJ1-2; the match to TRBD1 covers 9 bases. The CDR3 has 16 residues. Trimming took 4 bases from V and 5 from J; bases not matched to a gene: 11. Germline CDR1 is MNHEY and CDR2 is SVGAGI.